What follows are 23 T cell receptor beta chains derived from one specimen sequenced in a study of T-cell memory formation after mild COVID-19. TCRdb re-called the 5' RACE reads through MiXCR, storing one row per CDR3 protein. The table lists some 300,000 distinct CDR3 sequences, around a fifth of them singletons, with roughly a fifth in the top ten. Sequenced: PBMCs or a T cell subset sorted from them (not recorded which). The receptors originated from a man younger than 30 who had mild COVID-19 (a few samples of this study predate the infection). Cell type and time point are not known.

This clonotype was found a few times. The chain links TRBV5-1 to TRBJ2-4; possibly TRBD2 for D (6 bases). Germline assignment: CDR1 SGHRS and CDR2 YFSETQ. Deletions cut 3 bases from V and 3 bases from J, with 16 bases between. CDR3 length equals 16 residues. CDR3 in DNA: TGCGCCAGCAGCTCCGGGACTCTGGCTGACAAAAACATTCAGTACTTC. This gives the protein CASSSGTLADKNIQYF.

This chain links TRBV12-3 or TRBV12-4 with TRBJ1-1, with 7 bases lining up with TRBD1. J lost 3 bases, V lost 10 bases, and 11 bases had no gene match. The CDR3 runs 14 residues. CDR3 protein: CATIPPGGYTEAFF. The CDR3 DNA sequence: TGTGCCACAATTCCCCCAGGGGGGTACACTGAAGCTTTCTTT.

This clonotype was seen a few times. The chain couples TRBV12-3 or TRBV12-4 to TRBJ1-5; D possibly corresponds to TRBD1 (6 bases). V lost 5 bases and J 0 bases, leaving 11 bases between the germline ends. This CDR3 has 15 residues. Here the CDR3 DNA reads TGTGCCAGCAGTCCGGGGGACATTAGCAATCAGCCCCAGCATTTT. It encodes CASSPGDISNQPQHF.

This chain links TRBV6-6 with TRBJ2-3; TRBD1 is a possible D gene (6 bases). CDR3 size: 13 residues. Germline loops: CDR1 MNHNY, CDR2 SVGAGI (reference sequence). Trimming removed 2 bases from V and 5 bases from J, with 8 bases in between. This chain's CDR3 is CASSYLRGDTQYF. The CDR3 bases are TGTGCCAGCAGTTACCTCAGGGGAGATACGCAGTATTTT.

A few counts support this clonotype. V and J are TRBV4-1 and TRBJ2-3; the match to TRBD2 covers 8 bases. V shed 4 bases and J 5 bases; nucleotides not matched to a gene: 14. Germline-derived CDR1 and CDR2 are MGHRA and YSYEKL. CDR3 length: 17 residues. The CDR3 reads CASSRPQYGGAVDTQYF. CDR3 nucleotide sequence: TGCGCCAGCAGCCGGCCTCAGTACGGGGGGGCCGTAGATACGCAGTATTTT.

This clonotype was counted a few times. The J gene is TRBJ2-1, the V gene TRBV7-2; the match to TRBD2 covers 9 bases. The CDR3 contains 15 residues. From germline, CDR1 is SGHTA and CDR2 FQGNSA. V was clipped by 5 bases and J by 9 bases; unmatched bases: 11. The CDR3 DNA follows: TGTGCCAGCAGCCCGCGATTAGCGGGGGATCCTGAGCAGTTCTTC. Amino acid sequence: CASSPRLAGDPEQFF.

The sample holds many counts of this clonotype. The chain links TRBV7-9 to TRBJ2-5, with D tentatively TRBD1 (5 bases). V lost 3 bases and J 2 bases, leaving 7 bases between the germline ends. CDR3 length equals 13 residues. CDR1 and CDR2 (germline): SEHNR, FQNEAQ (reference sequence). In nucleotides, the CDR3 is TGTGCCAGCAGCTTCAGACAGCAAGAGACCCAGTACTTC. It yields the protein CASSFRQQETQYF.

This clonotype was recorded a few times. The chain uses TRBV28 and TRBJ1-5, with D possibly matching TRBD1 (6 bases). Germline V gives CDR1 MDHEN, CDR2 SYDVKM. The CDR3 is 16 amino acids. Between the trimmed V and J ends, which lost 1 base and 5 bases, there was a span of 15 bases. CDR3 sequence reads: CASSLLAGAVHQPQHF. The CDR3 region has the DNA TGTGCCAGCAGTTTATTGGCAGGGGCGGTTCATCAGCCCCAGCATTTT.

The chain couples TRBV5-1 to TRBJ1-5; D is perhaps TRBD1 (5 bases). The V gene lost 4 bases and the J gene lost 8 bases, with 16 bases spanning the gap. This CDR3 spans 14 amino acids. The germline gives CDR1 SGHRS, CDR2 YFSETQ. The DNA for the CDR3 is TGCGCCAGCAGCCCAGGGCAGGGCAAGAAGCCCCAGCATTTT. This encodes CASSPGQGKKPQHF.

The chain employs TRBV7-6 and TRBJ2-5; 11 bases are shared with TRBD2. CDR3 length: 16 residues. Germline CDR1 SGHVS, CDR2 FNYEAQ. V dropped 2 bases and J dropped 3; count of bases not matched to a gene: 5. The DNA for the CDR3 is TGTGCCAGCAGCTTATGGTCTAGCGGGGGGAAAGAGACCCAGTACTTC. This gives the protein CASSLWSSGGKETQYF.

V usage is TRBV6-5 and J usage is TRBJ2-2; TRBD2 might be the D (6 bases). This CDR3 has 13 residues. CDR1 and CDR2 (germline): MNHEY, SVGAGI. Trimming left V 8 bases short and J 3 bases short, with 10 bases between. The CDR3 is CASGREDTGELFF. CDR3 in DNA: TGTGCCAGCGGCAGGGAGGACACCGGGGAGCTGTTTTTT.

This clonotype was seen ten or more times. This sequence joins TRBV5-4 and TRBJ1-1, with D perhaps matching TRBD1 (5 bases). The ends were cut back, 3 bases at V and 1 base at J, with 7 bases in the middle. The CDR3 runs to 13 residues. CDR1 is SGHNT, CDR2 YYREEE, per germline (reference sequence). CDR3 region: CASSSTANTEAFF. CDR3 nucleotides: TGTGCCAGCAGCTCGACAGCGAACACTGAAGCTTTCTTT.

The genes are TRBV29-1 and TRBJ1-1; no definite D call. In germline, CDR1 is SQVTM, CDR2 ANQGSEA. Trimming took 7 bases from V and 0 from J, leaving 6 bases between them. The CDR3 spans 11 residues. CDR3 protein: CSAYMNTEAFF. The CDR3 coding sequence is TGCAGCGCATATATGAACACTGAAGCTTTCTTT.

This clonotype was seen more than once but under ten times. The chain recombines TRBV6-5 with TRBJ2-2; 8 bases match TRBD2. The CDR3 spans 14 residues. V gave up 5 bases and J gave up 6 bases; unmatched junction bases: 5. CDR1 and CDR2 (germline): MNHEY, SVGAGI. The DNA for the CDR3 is TGTGCCAGCAGTCAGATAGCGGGGTCCGGGGAGCTGTTTTTT. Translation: CASSQIAGSGELFF.

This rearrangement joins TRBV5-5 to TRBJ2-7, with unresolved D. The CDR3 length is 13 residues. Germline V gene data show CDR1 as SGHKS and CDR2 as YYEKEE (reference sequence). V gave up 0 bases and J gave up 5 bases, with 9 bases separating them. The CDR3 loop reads CASSLGSFHEQYV. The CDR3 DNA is TGTGCCAGCAGCTTGGGCAGTTTCCACGAGCAGTACGTC.

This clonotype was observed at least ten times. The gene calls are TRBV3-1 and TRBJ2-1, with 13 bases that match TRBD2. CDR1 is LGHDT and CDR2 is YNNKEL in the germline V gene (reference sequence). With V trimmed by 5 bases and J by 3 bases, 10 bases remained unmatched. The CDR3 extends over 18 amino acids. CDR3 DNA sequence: TGTGCCAGCAGCACCCGACTAGCGGGGGGCATCATCTACAATGAGCAGTTCTTC. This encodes CASSTRLAGGIIYNEQFF.

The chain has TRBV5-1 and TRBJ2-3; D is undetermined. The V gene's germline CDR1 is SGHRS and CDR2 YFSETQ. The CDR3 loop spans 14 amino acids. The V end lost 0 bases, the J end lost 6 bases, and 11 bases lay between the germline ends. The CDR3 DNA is TGCGCCAGCAGCTTGGATGCCCCTGCCGATACGCAGTATTTT. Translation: CASSLDAPADTQYF.

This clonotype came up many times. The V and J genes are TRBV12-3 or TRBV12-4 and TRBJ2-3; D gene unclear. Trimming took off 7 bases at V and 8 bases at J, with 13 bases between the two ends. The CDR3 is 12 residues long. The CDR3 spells CASTPASGTQYF. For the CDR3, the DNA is TGTGCCAGCACCCCGGCGTCGGGTACGCAGTATTTT.

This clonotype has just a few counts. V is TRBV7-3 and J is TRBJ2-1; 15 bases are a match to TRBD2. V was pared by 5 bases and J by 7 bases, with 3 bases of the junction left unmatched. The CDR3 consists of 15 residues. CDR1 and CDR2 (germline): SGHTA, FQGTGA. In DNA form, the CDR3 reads TGTGCCAGCAGCGGACTAGCGGGGGGGTGGAATGAGCAGTTCTTC. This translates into CASSGLAGGWNEQFF.

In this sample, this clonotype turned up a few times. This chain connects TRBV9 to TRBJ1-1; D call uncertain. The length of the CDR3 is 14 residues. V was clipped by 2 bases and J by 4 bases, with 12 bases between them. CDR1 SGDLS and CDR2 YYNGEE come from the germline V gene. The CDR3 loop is CASSVVDWGTEAFF. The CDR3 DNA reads TGTGCCAGCAGCGTTGTGGACTGGGGCACTGAAGCTTTCTTT.

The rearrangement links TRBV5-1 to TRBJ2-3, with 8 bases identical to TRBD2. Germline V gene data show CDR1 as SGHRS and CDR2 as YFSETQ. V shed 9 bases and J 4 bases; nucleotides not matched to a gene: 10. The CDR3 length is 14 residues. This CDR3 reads CATGIGLASDTQYF. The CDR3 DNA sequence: TGCGCCACTGGGATCGGACTAGCATCAGATACGCAGTATTTT.

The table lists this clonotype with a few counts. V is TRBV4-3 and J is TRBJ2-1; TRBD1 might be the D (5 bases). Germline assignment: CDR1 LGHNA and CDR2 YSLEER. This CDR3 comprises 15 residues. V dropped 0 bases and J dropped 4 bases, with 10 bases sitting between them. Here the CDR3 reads CASSQEPRGYNEQFF. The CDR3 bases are TGCGCCAGCAGCCAAGAACCTAGGGGATACAATGAGCAGTTCTTC.

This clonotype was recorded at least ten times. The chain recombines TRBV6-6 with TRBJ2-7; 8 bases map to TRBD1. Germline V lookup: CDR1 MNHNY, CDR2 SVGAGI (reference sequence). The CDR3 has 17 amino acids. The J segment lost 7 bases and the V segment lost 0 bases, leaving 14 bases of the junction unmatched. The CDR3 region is CASSYSYGTGPFGEQYF. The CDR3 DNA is TGTGCCAGCAGTTACTCGTATGGGACAGGCCCTTTTGGGGAGCAGTACTTC.